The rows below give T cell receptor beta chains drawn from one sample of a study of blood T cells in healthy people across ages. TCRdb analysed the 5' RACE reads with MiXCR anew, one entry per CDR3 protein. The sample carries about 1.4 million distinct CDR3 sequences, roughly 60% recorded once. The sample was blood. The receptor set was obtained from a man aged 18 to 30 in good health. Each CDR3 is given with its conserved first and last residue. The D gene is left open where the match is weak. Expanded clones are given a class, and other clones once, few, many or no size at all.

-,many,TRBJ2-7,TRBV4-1,CASSQGQLYEQYF,TGCGCCAGCAGCCAAGGACAGCTCTACGAGCAGTACTTC
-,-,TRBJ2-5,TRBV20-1,CRAHRVEETQYF,TGCCGTGCTCACAGGGTCGAGGAGACCCAGTACTTC
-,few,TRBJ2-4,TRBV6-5,CASSSYRLQEEYKNIQYF,TGTGCCAGCAGTTCGTATAGACTTCAAGAAGAATACAAAAACATTCAGTACTTC
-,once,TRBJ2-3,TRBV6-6,CASSSSSGDTQYF,TGTGCCAGCAGTTCGTCTAGTGGAGATACGCAGTATTTT
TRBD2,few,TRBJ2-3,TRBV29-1,CSAMTSGRSTDTQYF,TGCAGCGCGATGACTAGCGGAAGAAGCACAGATACGCAGTATTTT
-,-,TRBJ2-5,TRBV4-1,CASSRGREETQYF,TGCGCCAGCAGCAGGGGCAGGGAAGAGACCCAGTACTTC
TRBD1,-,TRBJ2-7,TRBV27,CASSSAQGVQNSYEQYF,TGTGCCAGCAGCTCCGCCCAGGGGGTCCAAAACTCCTACGAGCAGTACTTC
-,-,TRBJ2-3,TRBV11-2,CASSQNGATDTQYF,TGTGCCAGCAGCCAGAACGGGGCCACAGATACGCAGTATTTT
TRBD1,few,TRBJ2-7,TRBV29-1,CSVRDSGSYEQYF,TGCAGCGTTCGGGACAGCGGCTCCTACGAGCAGTACTTC
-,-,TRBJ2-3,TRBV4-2,CASSQDTSFCYQYF,TGTGCCAGCAGCCAAGACACTAGCTTTTGTTATCAGTATTTT
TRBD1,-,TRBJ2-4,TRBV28,CASADRVSIQYF,TGTGCCAGCGCCGACAGGGTGAGCATTCAGTACTTC
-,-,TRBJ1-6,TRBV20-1,CSARDGSNSPLHF,TGCAGTGCTAGAGACGGCAGTAATTCACCCCTCCACTTT
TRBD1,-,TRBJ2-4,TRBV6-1,CASSEGTTLRGLGGIQYF,TGTGCCAGCAGTGAAGGCACTACTTTGAGGGGGCTTGGGGGCATTCAGTACTTC
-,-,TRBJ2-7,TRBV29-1,CSVIAASGYYEQYF,TGCAGCGTGATAGCCGCTTCGGGGTACTACGAGCAGTACTTC
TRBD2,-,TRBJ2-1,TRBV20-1,CSARGTSSGNNEQFF,TGCAGTGCTAGGGGGACTAGCTCAGGGAACAATGAGCAGTTCTTC
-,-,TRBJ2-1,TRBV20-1,CSARDRGSYNEQFF,TGCAGTGCTAGAGACAGGGGCTCCTACAATGAGCAGTTCTTC
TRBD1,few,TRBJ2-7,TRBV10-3,CAIARDRGLEEQYF,TGTGCCATCGCCAGGGACAGGGGGCTCGAAGAGCAGTACTTC
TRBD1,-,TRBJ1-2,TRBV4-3,CASRASTGASDGYTF,TGCGCCAGCAGGGCCTCGACAGGGGCTAGTGATGGCTACACCTTC
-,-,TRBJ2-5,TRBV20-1,CSARAGEEETQYF,TGCAGTGCTAGGGCTGGGGAGGAGGAGACCCAGTACTTC
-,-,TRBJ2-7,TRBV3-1,CASSQARSRGGEQYF,TGTGCCAGCAGCCAAGCGCGTTCCCGGGGCGGCGAGCAGTACTTC
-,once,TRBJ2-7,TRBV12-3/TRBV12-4,CASSQGTVQVEQYF,TGTGCCAGCAGCCAAGGGACTGTTCAAGTCGAGCAGTACTTC
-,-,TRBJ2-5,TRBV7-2,CASSLAGRGEVGKTQYF,TGTGCCAGCAGCTTAGCTGGCAGGGGGGAGGTCGGGAAGACCCAGTACTTC